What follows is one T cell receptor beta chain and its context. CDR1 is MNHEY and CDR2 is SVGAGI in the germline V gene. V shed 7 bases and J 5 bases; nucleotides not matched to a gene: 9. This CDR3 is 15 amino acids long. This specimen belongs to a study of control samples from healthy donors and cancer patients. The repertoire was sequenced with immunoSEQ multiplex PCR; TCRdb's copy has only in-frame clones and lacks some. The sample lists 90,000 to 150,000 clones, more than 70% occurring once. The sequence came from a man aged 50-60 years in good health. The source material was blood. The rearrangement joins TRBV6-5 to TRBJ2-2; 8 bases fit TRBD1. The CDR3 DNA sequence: TGTGCCAGCACCCCCGGGACAGGTCCTACCGGGGAGCTGTTTTTT. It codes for CASTPGTGPTGELFF.